These T cell receptor beta chains were read from a single sample in a study of blood T cell repertoires in COVID-19. Sequenced by immunoSEQ multiplex PCR; TCRdb stores in-frame clones only, minus some. In the table there are just under 150,000 clones, roughly nine tenths of which are singletons. Sequencing was performed on peripheral blood. The receptors derive from a human donor in a cohort sampled during active COVID-19. CDR3s include the opening cysteine and the closing phenylalanine or tryptophan.

v_call	cdr3_aa
TRBV19	CASSLGPPGGYGYTF
TRBV29-1	CSVEGTGIAEAFF
TRBV25-1	CASRASDASSYNEQFF
TRBV6-5	CASSSGTSGGNEQFF
TRBV7-2	CASSRPGAGDTQYF
TRBV6-4	CASSDSSSGASTDTQYF
TRBV5-1	CASSLGGAGGINTEAFF
TRBV4-2	CASSPPVDNEQFF
TRBV6-5	CASSYLGQRDYGYTF
TRBV7-8	CASSPSGQRNEKLFF
TRBV10-3	CAISEPDIRTEAFF
TRBV5-1	CASSSGRGTDTQYF
TRBV5-8	CASSLWDDRVPGYTF
TRBV5-4	CASSRFLGTGGRDEQYF
TRBV5-1	CASSLMLAGPYNEQFF
TRBV13	CASSLRLTLAKNIQYF
TRBV3-1/TRBV3-2	CASREGGANSPLHF
TRBV4-2	CASSRRTSGGLSTDTQYF
TRBV6-5	CASSYTEGNTEAFF
TRBV4-3	CASSLRLSTGELFF
TRBV4-1	CASSQPTGISETQYF
TRBV2	CASTPAEGHMNTEAFF
TRBV2	CASSEFQGGQYF
TRBV4-1	CASSPRQSSYNSPLHF
TRBV19	CASSIPWSDGYTF
TRBV18	CASSPPQGFGTEAFF
TRBV7-9	CASSLQVPYEQYF
TRBV6-1	CASSERLNSPLHF
TRBV12-3/TRBV12-4	CASSYGIYNEQFF
TRBV10-3	CAISEGRGSEKLFF
TRBV18	CASSAAVRGTGSHEQYF
TRBV6-6	CASRLDRTYGYTF
TRBV28	CAAQLQYSNQPQHF
TRBV15	CATSRDLQGGEKLFF
TRBV27	CASSLRWGQQGHTQYF
TRBV7-2	CASSSAGRGQPQHF
TRBV13	CASSLGRGSSYGYTF
TRBV6-1	CASSEVPGLAGGKNIQYF
TRBV6-5	CASSRGNEQFF
TRBV5-6	CASSFAMGQGSEQYF
TRBV11-3	CASSTSGTAFVEQFF
TRBV6-5	CASSPNRNTEAFF
TRBV6-4	CASSDLNSGSEAFF
TRBV6-2/TRBV6-3	CASSYYRGGANEQFF
TRBV29-1	CSVEGPPSGDAGELFF
TRBV7-8	CASSLRGQGEHGYTF
TRBV5-1	CASSLGGVSTNEKLFF
TRBV7-9	CASSLATRQYGYTF
TRBV6-2/TRBV6-3	CASSYEERGNTEAFF
TRBV5-5	CASSLPGSGNTIYF
TRBV12-5	CASGQDRGRVSTDTQYF
TRBV11-2	CASSALAGGRKTQYF
TRBV29-1	CSVRDRGYEQYF
TRBV5-1	CASSGTTGFNSPLHF
TRBV7-2	CASSLAGRGTDTQYF